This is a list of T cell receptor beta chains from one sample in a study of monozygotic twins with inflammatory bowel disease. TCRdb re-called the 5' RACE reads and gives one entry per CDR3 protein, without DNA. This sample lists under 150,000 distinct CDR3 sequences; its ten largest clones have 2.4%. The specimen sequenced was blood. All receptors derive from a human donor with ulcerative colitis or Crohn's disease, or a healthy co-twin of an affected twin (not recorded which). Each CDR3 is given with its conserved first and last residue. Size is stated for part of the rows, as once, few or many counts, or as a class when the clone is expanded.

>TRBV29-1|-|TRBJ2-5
CSAGWTGGETQYF
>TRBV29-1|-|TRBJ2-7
CSVEGRTGGLYEQYF
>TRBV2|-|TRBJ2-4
CASSGDRGLQYF
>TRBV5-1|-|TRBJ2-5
CASSRRQGRKETQYF
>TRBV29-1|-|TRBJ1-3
CSVGGSSGNTIYF
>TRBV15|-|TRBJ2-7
CATSTRSGGSYEQYF
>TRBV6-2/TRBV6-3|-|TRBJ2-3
CASSYGLDTQYF
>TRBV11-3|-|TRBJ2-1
CASSPRTSGSYNEQFF
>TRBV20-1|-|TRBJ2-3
CSARRGGLSDTQYF
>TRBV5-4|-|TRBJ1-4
CASSLVGGIGSEKLFF
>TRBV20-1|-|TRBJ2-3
CSASWSGTDTQYF
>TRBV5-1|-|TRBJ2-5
CASSLRLARPAGKETQYF
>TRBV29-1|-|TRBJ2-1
CSVGRLAGGPLRGEQFF
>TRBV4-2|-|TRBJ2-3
CASSQDDITDTQYF
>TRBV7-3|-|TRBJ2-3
CASSSTRLAGGCTDTQYF
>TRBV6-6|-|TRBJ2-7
CASSYLEGSYEQYF
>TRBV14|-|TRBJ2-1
CASSQEEWPYNEQFF
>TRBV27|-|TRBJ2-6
CASSLVGVGSGANVLTF
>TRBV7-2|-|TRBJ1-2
CASSLSGTANYGYTF
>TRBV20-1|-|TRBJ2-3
CSAETSGASTDTQYF
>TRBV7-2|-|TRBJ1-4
CASSLGGSATNEKLFF
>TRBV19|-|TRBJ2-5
CASSISGGPQETQYF
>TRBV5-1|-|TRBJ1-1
CASSSTGTGGVTEAFF
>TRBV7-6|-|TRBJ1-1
CASSLATGDPNTEAFF
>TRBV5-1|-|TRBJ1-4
CASSFGSPTNEKLFF
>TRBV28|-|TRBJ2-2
CASSLGGANRAGELFF
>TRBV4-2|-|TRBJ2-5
CASSQDIAGGQETQYF
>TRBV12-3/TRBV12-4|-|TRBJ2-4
CASSSRGADIQYF
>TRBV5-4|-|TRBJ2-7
CASTNRPTGQGSYEQYF
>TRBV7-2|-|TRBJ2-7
CASSLGTGDGYEQYF
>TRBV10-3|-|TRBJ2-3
CATAPSTDTQYF
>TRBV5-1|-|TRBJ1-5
CASSLGGDQPQHF
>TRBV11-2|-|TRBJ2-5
CASRPGLIREGQETQYF
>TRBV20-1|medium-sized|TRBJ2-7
CSASASGGAYEQYF
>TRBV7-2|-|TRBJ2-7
CASSATTVSYEQYF
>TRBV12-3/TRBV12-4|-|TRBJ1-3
CASSLARKTGHSGNTIYF
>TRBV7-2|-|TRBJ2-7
CASSLSGTAYEQYF
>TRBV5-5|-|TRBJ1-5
CASSLDGGRGPQHF
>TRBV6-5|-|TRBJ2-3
CASSYTQGAGDTQYF
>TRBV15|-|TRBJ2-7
CATSRDQADRGYEQYF
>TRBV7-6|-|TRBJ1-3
CASSLALGGSRGSGNTIYF
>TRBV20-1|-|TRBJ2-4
CSAREPGAKNIQYF
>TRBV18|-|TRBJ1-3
CASSPQGVSGNTIYF
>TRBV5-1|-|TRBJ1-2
CASSLVSSGNYGYTF
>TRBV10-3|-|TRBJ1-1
CAISSQGDTEAFF
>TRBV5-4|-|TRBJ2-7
CASSLGEDWSYEQYF
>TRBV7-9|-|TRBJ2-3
CASRRTSGTSDTQYF
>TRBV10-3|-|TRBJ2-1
CAIRFSDVYNEQFF
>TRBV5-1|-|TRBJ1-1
CASSRETGANTEAFF
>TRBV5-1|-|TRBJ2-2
CASSSAGELFF
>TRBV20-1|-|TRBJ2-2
CSARTSGGRTGELFF
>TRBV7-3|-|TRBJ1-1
CASSTSLDTEAFF